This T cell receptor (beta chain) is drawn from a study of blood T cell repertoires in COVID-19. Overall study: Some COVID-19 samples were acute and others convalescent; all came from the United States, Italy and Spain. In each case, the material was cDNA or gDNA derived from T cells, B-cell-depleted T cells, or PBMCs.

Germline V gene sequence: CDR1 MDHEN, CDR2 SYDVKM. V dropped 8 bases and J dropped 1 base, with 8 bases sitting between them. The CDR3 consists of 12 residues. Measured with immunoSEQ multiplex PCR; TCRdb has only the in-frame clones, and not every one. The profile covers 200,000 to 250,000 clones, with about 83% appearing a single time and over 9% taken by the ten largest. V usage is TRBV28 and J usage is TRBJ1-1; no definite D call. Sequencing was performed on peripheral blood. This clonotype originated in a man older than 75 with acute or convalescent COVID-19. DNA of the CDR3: TGTGCCAGCCTTACAGCGAACACTGAAGCTTTCTTT. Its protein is CASLTANTEAFF. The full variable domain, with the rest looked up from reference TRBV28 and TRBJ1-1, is DVKVTQSSRYLVKRTGEKVFLECVQDMDHENMFWYRQDPGLGLRLIYFSYDVKMKEKGDIPEGYSVSREKKERFSLILESASTNQTSMYLCASLTANTEAFFGQGTRLTVV.